This entry describes one T cell receptor beta chain. Its antigen is unknown. Trimming pared 3 bases from V and 6 bases from J, leaving 12 bases between. CDR1 is KGHSH and CDR2 is LQKENI in the germline V gene. CDR3 length: 13 residues. The source of the sample is a study of CD8 T cells in ankylosing spondylitis. Quantitative 5'-RACE with molecular barcodes generated TCR beta libraries. TCRdb processed the 5' RACE reads anew with MiXCR; each CDR3 protein has one entry. This sample has under 250,000 distinct CDR3 sequences; approximately 30% occur once, and the top ten carry around 4.2%. General study results and limits: Disease-linked clones displayed a CD8+ phenotype and appeared relatively rarely in peripheral blood.

The rearrangement uses TRBV18 and TRBJ2-7; D gene ambiguous. The sample was blood, either unsorted or a sorted T cell fraction (not recorded which). The receptor was isolated from a male donor with ankylosing spondylitis or in good health (not recorded which). The CDR3 nucleotides read TGTGCCAGCTCACCCACAATTTTACTCGAGCAGTACTTC. It specifies CASSPTILLEQYF.